Included here is one T cell receptor beta chain sequence, with context. Antigen specificity is unknown. Other DNA sequences in this sample translate to the same CDR3. Naive CD8 cells lacked CD45RO and underwent positive selection for CCR7, leaving out terminally differentiated effector memory CD45RA+ cells. At deep level, the assay was performed. Profiling relied on immunoSEQ multiplex PCR, and the TCRdb table lists in-frame clones only, not all of them. The data hold about 2 million clones, with roughly 94% observed a single time. Germline V CDR1 and CDR2: GTSNPN, SVGIG (reference sequence). Trimming removed 0 bases from V and 10 bases from J, with 10 bases in between. The CDR3 contains 13 residues. The data derive from a study of shared clonotypes between healthy human individuals. Background on the study: Every donor yielded three CD4 naive, three CD4 memory, two CD8 naive and one CD8 memory plate. Findings and caveats of the study: Specimens sampled were limited to blood, with tissue repertoires likely differing. Incomplete sequencing of sorted subsets was indicated by rarefaction despite large depth.

The sequence was collected from a man aged 18 to 29 in good health. V gene TRBV30 combines with J gene TRBJ1-6, with D possibly being TRBD1 (6 bases). The sequencing sample was made of naive CD8+ T cells sorted from blood. Here the CDR3 reads CAWSVEGGSPLHF. CDR3 coding DNA: TGTGCCTGGAGTGTAGAGGGGGGCTCACCCCTCCACTTT.